This T cell receptor (beta chain) was retrieved from a study of blood T cells in healthy people across ages. Study-wide context: When template switching was applied, about one barcoded beta molecule was captured per two T cells.

The CDR3 spans 12 residues. This clonotype appeared many times. A read error may produce the germline difference seen at one junction end. PCR was performed a second time for about 7 to 12 cycles using a sample-barcoded 5' primer and a J-beta primer mix. TCRdb re-analysed the 5' RACE reads in MiXCR, keeping a single row per CDR3 protein. In the table there are 630,000 or so distinct CDR3 sequences, about 32% of which are singletons. The receptor comes from an elderly woman in good health. V gene TRBV12-3 or TRBV12-4 combines with J gene TRBJ1-1; 9 bases match TRBD1. The sequencing sample was made of blood. CDR3: CASSLGQGEAFF. CDR3 sequence (DNA): TGCGCCAGCAGCTTGGGACAGGGTGAAGCTTTCTTT.